This TCR beta chain was identified in a study of T and B cells in COVID-19 patients. The wider study: Blood was sampled from COVID-19 patients who were either actively infected or recovered. Critical illness requiring mechanical ventilation or extracorporeal membrane oxygenation affected 12 of 20 active-infection patients. Study outcomes and limitations: Active COVID-19 showed highly clonal TRB repertoires; recovery showed diversity and richness above healthy donors.

By its share, this clonotype is medium-sized. Its target is not known. BIOMED2 TRB-A/B primer pools were used in multiplex TRB PCR. TCRdb analysed the multiplex PCR reads with MiXCR anew, one entry per CDR3 protein. The sample carries roughly 7,000 distinct CDR3 sequences, 20% to 25% recorded once. The CDR3 totals 14 residues. Trimming took 5 bases from V and 4 from J, leaving 11 bases between them. The germline CDR1 and CDR2 sequences are MNHNS and SASEGT. TRB was amplified from approximately 250-480 ng of blood genomic DNA. The chain employs TRBV6-1 and TRBJ2-2; no firm D call. Sequencing was done on a sample of blood. The sequence derives from a human donor who had recovered from COVID-19. Here the CDR3 reads CASSYHDPTGELFF. For the CDR3, the DNA is TGTGCCAGCAGTTACCACGACCCCACCGGGGAGCTGTTTTTT.